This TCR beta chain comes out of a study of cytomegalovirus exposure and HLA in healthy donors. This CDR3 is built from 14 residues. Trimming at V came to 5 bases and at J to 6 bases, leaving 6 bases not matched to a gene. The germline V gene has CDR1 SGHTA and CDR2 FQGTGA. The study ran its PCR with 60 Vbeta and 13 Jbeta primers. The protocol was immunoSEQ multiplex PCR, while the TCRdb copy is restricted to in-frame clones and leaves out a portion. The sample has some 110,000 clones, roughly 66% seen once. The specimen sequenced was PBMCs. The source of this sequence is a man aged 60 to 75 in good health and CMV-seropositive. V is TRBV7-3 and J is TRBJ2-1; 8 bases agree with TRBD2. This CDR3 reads CASSVAGTSNEQFF. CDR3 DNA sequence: TGTGCCAGCAGCGTCGCCGGGACTAGCAATGAGCAGTTCTTC.